This T cell receptor (beta chain) was obtained from a study of cytomegalovirus exposure and HLA in healthy donors. Primers included in the PCR were 60 Vbeta and 13 Jbeta primers. As originally analysed: A follow-up analysis tallied 65 million to 80 million unique TCR beta chains, 8.5 million to 14 million shared. TCRdb's copy holds only in-frame clones and misses some; the assay was immunoSEQ multiplex PCR. The DNA was the basis for D and trimming; V, J and clone size are from that table. The top ten clones hold approximately 4% of a sample with approximately 100,000 clones, about 78% of them seen once. Study-level points and caveats: What a later analysis reportedly showed was that an Asian-associated ancestry cluster had fewer N-insertions than the roughly 720-donor mean. With later analysis, a missense DCLRE1C variant became linked to TCR beta V- and J-gene trimming.

With regard to this clone: Its target is not known.

The source of this sequence is a woman between 40 and 50 years old in good health and CMV-seropositive. Input material: PBMCs.

The CDR3 DNA is TGTGCCAGCAGTGCAGGGTTGTCGGTTGGCTACACCTTC. Encoded protein: CASSAGLSVGYTF. V is TRBV6-6 and J is TRBJ1-2; D is perhaps TRBD1 (5 bases). Between the trimmed V and J ends, which lost 5 bases and 7 bases, there was a span of 14 bases. Per germline, CDR1 MNHNY and CDR2 SVGAGI (reference sequence). The length of the CDR3 is 13 residues.